This entry lists 13 T cell receptor beta chains sequenced from one sample in a study of T-cell reconstitution after alpha-beta-depleted transplantation in children. It was with unique molecular identifiers that the TCRbeta library was prepared. MiXCR, applied by TCRdb to the PCR reads, yields one record per CDR3 protein. The data hold roughly 500,000 distinct CDR3 sequences, with about 10% observed a single time. Sample: PBMCs, taken before TCRalphabeta/CD19-depleted stem cell transplant. The receptors here all came from a child under 10 years old with inherited bone marrow failure, due to receive a stem cell transplant.

The chain couples TRBV11-2 to TRBJ2-6, with 9 bases aligning to TRBD1. The ends lost 0 bases at V and 2 bases at J; junction bases unmatched: 5. The CDR3 consists of 18 residues. Germline loops: CDR1 SGHAT, CDR2 FQNNGV. The DNA for the CDR3 is TGTGCCAGCAGCTTAGATGGGAGGACAGGGGCTGGGGCCAACGTCCTGACTTTC. Amino acid sequence: CASSLDGRTGAGANVLTF.

The table lists this clonotype with many counts. The chain recombines TRBV19 with TRBJ1-1; 7 bases are shared with TRBD1. V shed 6 bases and J 1 base; nucleotides not matched to a gene: 5. The CDR3 consists of 14 residues. The V gene's germline CDR1 is LNHDA and CDR2 SQIVND (reference sequence). The CDR3 DNA sequence: TGTGCCAGTAGCCGACAGGGAGAGAACACTGAAGCTTTCTTT. This sequence encodes CASSRQGENTEAFF.

The rearrangement joins TRBV7-9 to TRBJ1-4; D gene uncertain. The V end lost 1 base, the J end lost 3 bases, and 9 bases lay between the germline ends. Germline V CDR1 and CDR2: SEHNR, FQNEAQ (reference sequence). The CDR3 contains 15 residues. The CDR3 loop reads CASSLGGGPNEKLFF. The DNA for the CDR3 is TGTGCCAGCAGCTTAGGGGGAGGTCCTAATGAAAAACTGTTTTTT.

This clonotype was recorded a few times. The chain joins TRBV4-1 to TRBJ2-7; a possible D gene is TRBD1 (5 bases). Per germline, CDR1 MGHRA and CDR2 YSYEKL. Trimming removed 4 bases at V and 3 bases at J, with 22 bases between. The CDR3 runs to 17 residues. CDR3 nucleotide sequence: TGCGCCAGCAGCCCTCGACCCAGGGCAAGTGGTATCTACGAGCAGTACTTC. This gives the protein CASSPRPRASGIYEQYF.

This clonotype has at least ten counts. This rearrangement joins TRBV15 to TRBJ1-1, with D hard to call. CDR1 is LNHNV and CDR2 is YYDKDF in the germline V gene (reference sequence). The CDR3 is made up of 14 amino acids. V was shortened by 3 bases and J by 4 bases, with 12 bases between the two germline ends. The CDR3 loop reads CATSREPGSTEAFF. CDR3 DNA sequence: TGTGCCACCAGCAGGGAACCTGGATCCACTGAAGCTTTCTTT.

This clonotype was seen repeatedly, ten times or more. This chain connects TRBV15 to TRBJ2-1, with TRBD1 as a possible D gene (7 bases). CDR3 size: 15 residues. Looked up from germline, CDR1 is LNHNV and CDR2 is YYDKDF (reference sequence). V was clipped by 0 bases and J by 2 bases, with 8 bases between them. The CDR3 DNA is TGTGCCACCAGCAGAGACAGGGGGGCCTACAATGAGCAGTTCTTC. Protein sequence: CATSRDRGAYNEQFF.

This clonotype was observed at least ten times. The chain carries TRBV12-3 or TRBV12-4 and TRBJ2-5; the match to TRBD1 covers 8 bases. The junction had 6 bases not matched to a gene; V was cut back by 6 bases and J by 3 bases. The CDR3 has 14 residues. CDR3 amino acids: CASSPYRGEETQYF. The CDR3 DNA reads as TGTGCCAGCAGCCCTTACAGGGGGGAAGAGACCCAGTACTTC.

A word on this clonotype: A much larger clone differs by one base, so this may be a read error. The rearrangement joins TRBV6-5 to TRBJ2-3; D gene unclear. The ends were cut back, 0 bases at V and 5 bases at J, with 12 bases in the middle. CDR3 length equals 15 residues. Germline CDR1 reads MNHEY; CDR2 reads SVGAGI. CDR3 amino acids: CASSYSATWEDTQYF. DNA of the CDR3: TGTGCCAGCAGTTACTCAGCGACATGGGAAGATACGCAGTATTTT.

The table lists this clonotype with many counts. V is TRBV10-3 and J is TRBJ2-5; weak D call: TRBD1 (6 bases). Trimming pared 4 bases from V and 4 bases from J, leaving 16 bases between. CDR3 length: 15 amino acids. Germline assignment: CDR1 ENHRY and CDR2 SYGVKD. The DNA of the CDR3 is TGTGCCATCAGTGCCCGACAGGATAGGGGAGAGACCCAGTACTTC. Its protein product is CAISARQDRGETQYF.

This clonotype was recorded at least ten times. The chain joins TRBV19 to TRBJ2-1; 8 nucleotides line up with TRBD2. This CDR3 region has 15 residues. V lost 1 base to trimming and J lost 5 bases; unmatched junction nucleotides: 4. Germline values: CDR1 LNHDA, CDR2 SQIVND (reference sequence). The CDR3 reads CASSIAGGSNNEQFF. CDR3 DNA sequence: TGTGCCAGTAGTATAGCGGGAGGGAGCAACAATGAGCAGTTCTTC. The full variable domain, in which reference TRBV19 and TRBJ2-1 provide the parts outside the CDR3, is DGGITQSPKYLFRKEGQNVTLSCEQNLNHDAMYWYRQDPGQGLRLIYYSQIVNDFQKGDIAEGYSVSREKKESFPLTVTSAQKNPTAFYLCASSIAGGSNNEQFFGPGTRLTVL.

This chain joins TRBV20-1 and TRBJ2-1, with TRBD1 identical over 7 bases. The CDR3 contains 14 residues. V gave up 3 bases and J gave up 6 bases; unmatched junction bases: 8. CDR1 and CDR2 from the germline V gene are DFQATT and SNEGSKA (reference sequence). The CDR3 loop reads CSASWRQGVNEQFF. As DNA, the CDR3 is TGCAGTGCTAGCTGGAGACAGGGCGTCAATGAGCAGTTCTTC.

The sample holds many counts of this clonotype. The chain links TRBV4-2 to TRBJ2-1; 9 bases are shared with TRBD2. CDR1 and CDR2 from the germline V gene are LGHNA and YNFKEQ. With 0 bases clipped from V and 8 bases from J, the junction kept 5 bases outside the gene matches. CDR3 length: 15 residues. The CDR3 protein is CASSQERLAEDEQFF. CDR3 DNA: TGTGCCAGCAGCCAAGAAAGACTAGCGGAAGATGAGCAGTTCTTC.

This clonotype was observed at least ten times. This chain joins TRBV27 and TRBJ1-5; D call uncertain. The CDR3 is 14 amino acids. The V and J ends lost 10 bases and 4 bases respectively, with 17 bases between them. The V gene's germline CDR1 is MNHEY and CDR2 SMNVEV (reference sequence). The CDR3 DNA reads as TGTGCCACCCCCAGGACCGCCGAAAATCAGCCCCAGCATTTT. It encodes CATPRTAENQPQHF.